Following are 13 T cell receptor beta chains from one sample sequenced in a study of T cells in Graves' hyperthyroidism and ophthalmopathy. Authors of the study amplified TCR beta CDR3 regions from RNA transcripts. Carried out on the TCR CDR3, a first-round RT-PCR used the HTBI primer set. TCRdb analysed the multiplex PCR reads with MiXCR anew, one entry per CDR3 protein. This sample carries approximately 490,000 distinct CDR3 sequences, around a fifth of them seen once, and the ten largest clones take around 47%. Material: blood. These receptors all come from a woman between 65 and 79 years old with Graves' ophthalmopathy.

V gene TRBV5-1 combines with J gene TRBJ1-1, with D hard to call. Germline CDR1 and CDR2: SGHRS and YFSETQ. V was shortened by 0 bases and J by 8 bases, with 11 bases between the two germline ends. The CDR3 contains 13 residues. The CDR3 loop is CASSLAHQAEAFF. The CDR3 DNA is TGCGCCAGCAGCTTGGCCCATCAGGCAGAAGCTTTCTTT.

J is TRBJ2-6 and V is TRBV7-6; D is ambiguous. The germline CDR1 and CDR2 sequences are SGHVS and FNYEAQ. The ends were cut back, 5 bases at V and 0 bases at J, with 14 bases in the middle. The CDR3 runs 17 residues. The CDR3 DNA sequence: TGTGCCAGCAGCCCCTCTTCAAGCCCCTCTGGGGCCAACGTCCTGACTTTC. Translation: CASSPSSSPSGANVLTF.

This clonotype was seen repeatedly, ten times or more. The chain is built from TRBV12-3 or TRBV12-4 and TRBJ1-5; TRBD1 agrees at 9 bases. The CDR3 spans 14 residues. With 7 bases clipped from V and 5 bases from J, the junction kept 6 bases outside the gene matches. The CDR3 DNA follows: TGTGCCAGCACCACCGGGACAGGGTATCAGCCCCAGCATTTT. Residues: CASTTGTGYQPQHF.

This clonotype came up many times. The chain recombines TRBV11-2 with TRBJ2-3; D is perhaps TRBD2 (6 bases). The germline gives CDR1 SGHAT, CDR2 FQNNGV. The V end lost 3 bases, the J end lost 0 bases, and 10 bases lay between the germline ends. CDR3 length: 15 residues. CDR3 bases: TGTGCCAGCAGCTTGGGACTTTCTAGCACAGATACGCAGTATTTT. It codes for CASSLGLSSTDTQYF.

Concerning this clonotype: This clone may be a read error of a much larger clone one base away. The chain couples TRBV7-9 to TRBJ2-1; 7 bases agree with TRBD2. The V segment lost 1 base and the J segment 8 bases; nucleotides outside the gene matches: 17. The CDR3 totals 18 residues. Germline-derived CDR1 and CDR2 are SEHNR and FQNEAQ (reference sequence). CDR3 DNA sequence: TGTGCCAGCAGCTTAGGCCGACTAGCCGGGTTGACAGCACATGAGCAGTTCTTC. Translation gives CASSLGRLAGLTAHEQFF.

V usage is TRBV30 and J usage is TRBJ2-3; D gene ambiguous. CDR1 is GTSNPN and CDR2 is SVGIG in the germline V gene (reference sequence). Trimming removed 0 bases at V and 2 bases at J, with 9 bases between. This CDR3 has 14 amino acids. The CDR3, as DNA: TGTGCCTGGAGTGTAGATACCCTCACAGATACGCAGTATTTT. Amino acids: CAWSVDTLTDTQYF.

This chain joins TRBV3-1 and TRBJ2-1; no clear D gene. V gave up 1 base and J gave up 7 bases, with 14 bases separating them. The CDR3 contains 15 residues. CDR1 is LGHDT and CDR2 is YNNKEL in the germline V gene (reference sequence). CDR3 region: CASSQGRLRRNEQFF. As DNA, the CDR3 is TGTGCCAGCAGCCAAGGACGCTTACGGAGAAATGAGCAGTTCTTC.

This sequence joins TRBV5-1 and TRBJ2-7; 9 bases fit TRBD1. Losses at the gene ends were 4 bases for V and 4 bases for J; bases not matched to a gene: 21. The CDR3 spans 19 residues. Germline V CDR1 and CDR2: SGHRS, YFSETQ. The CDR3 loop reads CASSLARTGASVVSYEQYF. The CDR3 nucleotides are TGCGCCAGCAGCCTCGCTCGGACAGGGGCCTCGGTCGTTTCTTACGAGCAGTACTTC.

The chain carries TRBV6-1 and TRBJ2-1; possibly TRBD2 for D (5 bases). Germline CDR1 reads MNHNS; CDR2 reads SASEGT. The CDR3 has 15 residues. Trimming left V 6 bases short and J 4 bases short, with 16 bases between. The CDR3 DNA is TGTGCCAGCAGAGAATTGGGAGCTTCTTACAATGAGCAGTTCTTC. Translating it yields CASRELGASYNEQFF.

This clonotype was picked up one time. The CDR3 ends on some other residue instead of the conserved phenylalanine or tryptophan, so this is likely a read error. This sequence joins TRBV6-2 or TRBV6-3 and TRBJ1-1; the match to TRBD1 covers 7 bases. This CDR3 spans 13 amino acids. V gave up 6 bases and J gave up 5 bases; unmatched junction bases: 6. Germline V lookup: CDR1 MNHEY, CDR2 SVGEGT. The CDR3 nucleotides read TGTGCCAGCAGACCGAGGGGGCGAACTGAAGCTTTCCTT. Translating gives CASRPRGRTEAFL.

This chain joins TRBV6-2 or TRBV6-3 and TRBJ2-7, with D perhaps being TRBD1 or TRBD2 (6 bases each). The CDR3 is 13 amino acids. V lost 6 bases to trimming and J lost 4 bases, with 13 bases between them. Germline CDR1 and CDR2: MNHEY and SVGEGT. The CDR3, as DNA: TGTGCCAGCAGGCTGGAAGGGGGGTACGAGCAGTACTTC. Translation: CASRLEGGYEQYF.

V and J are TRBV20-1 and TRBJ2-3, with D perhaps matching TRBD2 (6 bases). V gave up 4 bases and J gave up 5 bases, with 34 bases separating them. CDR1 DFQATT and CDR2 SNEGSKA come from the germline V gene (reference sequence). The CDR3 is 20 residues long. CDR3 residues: CSATGVIDGTNWAMRDTQYF. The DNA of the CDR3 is TGCAGTGCTACGGGAGTGATAGACGGAACCAACTGGGCGATGCGAGATACGCAGTATTTT.

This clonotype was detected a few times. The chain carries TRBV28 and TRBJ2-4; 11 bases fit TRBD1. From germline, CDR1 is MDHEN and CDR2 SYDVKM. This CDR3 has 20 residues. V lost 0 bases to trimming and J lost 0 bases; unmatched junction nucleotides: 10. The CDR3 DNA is TGTGCCAGCAGTTTATGGGGGGGACAGGGGGGAGCCCTAGCCAAAAACATTCAGTACTTC. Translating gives CASSLWGGQGGALAKNIQYF.